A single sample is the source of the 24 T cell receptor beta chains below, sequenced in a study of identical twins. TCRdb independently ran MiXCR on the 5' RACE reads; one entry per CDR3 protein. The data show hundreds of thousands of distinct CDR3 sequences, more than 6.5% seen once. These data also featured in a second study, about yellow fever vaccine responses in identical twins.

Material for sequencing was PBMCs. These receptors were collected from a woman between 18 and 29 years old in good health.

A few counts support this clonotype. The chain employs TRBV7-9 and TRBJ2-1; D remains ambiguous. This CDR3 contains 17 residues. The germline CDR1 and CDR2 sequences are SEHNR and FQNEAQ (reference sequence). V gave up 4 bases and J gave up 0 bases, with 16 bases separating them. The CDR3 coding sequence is TGTGCCAGCAGCTCCTCCGGGTTAACCCGCTCCTACAATGAGCAGTTCTTC. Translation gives CASSSSGLTRSYNEQFF.

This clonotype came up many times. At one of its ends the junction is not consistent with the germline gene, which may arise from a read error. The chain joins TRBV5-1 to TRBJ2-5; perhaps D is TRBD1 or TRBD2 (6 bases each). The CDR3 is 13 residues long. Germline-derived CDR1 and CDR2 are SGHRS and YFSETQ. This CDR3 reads CASSLWGAETQYF. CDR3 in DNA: TGTGCCAGCAGTTTGTGGGGGGCAGAGACCCAGTACTTC.

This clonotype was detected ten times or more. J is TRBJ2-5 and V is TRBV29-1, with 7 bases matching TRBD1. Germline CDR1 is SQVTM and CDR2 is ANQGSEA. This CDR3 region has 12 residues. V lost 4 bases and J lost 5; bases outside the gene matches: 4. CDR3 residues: CSVAEGAETQYF. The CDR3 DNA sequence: TGCAGCGTTGCTGAGGGGGCGGAGACCCAGTACTTC.

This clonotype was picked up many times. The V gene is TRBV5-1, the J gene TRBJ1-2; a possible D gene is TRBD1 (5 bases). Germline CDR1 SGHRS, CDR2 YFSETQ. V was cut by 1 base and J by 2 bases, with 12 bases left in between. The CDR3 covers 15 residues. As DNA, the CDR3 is TGCGCCAGCAGCTTGCTCGGGGGGACCAACTATGGCTACACCTTC. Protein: CASSLLGGTNYGYTF.

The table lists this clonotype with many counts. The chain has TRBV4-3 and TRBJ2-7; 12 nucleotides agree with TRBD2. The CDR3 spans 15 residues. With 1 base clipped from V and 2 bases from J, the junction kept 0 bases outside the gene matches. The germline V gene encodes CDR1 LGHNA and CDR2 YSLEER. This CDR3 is CASSQGTSGTYEQYF. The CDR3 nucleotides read TGCGCCAGCAGCCAAGGGACTAGCGGGACCTACGAGCAGTACTTC.

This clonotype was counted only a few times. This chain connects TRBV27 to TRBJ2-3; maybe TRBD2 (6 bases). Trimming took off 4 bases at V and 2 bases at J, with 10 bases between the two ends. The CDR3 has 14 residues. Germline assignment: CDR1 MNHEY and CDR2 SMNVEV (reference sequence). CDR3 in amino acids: CASSSGLNTDTQYF. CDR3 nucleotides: TGTGCCAGCAGTTCTGGACTAAACACAGATACGCAGTATTTT.

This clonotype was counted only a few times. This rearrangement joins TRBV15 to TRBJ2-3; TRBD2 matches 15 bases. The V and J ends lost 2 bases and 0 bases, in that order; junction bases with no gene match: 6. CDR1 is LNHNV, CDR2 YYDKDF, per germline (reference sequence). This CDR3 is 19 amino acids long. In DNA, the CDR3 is TGTGCCACCAGCAGACGGGGACTAGCGGGGGGTGGTAGCACAGATACGCAGTATTTT. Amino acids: CATSRRGLAGGGSTDTQYF.

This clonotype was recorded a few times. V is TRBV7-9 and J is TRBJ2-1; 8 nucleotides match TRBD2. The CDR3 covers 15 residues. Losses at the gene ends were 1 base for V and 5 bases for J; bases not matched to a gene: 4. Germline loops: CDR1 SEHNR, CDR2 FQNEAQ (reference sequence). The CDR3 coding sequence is TGTGCCAGCAGCTTAGGTGGAGCGGGGGACAATGAGCAGTTCTTC. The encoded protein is CASSLGGAGDNEQFF.

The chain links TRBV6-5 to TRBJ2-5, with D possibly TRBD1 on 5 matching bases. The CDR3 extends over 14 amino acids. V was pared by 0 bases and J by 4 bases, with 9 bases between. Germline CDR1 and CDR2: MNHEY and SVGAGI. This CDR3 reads CASSYSTGSETQYF. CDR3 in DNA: TGTGCCAGCAGTTACTCAACAGGTTCAGAGACCCAGTACTTC.

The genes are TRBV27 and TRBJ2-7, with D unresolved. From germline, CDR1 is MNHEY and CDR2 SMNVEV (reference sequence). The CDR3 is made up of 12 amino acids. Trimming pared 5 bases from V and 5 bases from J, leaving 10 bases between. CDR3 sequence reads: CASSPNGHEQYF. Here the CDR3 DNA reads TGTGCCAGCAGTCCCAATGGCCACGAGCAGTACTTC.

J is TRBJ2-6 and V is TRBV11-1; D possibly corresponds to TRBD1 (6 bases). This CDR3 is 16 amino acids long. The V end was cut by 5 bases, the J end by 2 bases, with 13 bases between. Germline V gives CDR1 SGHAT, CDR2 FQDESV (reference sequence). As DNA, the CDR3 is TGTGCCAGCAGCCCTAGGGCAGGGGCTGGGGCCAACGTCCTGACTTTC. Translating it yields CASSPRAGAGANVLTF.

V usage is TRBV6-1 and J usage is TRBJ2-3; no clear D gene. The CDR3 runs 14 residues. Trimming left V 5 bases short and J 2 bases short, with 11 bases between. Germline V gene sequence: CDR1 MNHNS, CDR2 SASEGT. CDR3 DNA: TGTGCCAGCAGTAGGGCTCAGCCCACAGATACGCAGTATTTT. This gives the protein CASSRAQPTDTQYF.

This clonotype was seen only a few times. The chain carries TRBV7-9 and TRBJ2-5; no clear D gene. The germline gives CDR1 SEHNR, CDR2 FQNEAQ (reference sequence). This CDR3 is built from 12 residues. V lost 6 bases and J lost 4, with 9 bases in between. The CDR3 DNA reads TGTGCCAGCAGACAACCCAGAGAGACCCAGTACTTC. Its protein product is CASRQPRETQYF. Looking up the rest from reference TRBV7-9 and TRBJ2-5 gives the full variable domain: DTGVSQNPRHKITKRGQNVTFRCDPISEHNRLYWYRQTLGQGPEFLTYFQNEAQLEKSRLLSDRFSAERPKGSFSTLEIQRTEQGDSAMYLCASRQPRETQYFGPGTRLLVL.

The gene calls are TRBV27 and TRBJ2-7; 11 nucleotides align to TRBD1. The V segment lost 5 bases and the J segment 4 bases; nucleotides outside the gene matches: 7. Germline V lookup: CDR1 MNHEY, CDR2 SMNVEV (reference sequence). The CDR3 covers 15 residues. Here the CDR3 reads CASSPEGQGEYEQYF. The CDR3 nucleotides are TGTGCCAGCAGTCCAGAGGGACAGGGGGAATACGAGCAGTACTTC.

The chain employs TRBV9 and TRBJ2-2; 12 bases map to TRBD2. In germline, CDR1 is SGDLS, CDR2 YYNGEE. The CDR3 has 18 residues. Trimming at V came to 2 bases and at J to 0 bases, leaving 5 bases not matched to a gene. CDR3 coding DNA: TGTGCCAGCAGCGTGACTAGCGGGGGCCCTGCGAACACCGGGGAGCTGTTTTTT. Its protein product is CASSVTSGGPANTGELFF.

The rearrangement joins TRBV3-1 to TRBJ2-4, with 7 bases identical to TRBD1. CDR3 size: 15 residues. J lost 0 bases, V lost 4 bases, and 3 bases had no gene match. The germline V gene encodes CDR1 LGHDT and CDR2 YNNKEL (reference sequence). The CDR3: CASSPRQGAKNIQYF. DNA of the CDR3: TGTGCCAGCAGCCCTCGACAGGGAGCCAAAAACATTCAGTACTTC.

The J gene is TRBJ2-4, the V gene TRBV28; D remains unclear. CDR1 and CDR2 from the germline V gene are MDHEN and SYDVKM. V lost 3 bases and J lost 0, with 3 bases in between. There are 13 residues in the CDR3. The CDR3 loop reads CASSLTAKNIQYF. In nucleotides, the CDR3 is TGTGCCAGCAGTTTGACAGCCAAAAACATTCAGTACTTC.

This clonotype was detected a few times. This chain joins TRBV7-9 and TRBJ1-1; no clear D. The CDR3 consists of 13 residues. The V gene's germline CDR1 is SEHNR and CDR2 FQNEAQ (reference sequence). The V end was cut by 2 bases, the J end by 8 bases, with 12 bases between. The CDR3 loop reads CASSLNKHPEAFF. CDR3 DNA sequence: TGTGCCAGCAGCTTAAATAAGCATCCAGAAGCTTTCTTT.

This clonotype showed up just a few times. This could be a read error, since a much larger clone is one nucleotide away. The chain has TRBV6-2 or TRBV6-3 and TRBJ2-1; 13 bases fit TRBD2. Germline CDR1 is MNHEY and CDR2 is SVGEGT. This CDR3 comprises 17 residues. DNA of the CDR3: TGTGCCAGCAGTTCCGCCTTGGGACTAGCGGGATCCAATGAGAAGTTCTTC. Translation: CASSSALGLAGSNEKFF.

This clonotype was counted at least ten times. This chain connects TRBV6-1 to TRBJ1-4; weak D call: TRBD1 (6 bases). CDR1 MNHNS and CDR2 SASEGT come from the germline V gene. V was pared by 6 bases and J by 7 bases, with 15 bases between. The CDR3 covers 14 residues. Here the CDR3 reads CASRAPGGFEKLFF. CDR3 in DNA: TGTGCCAGCAGGGCGCCTGGGGGCTTTGAAAAACTGTTTTTT.

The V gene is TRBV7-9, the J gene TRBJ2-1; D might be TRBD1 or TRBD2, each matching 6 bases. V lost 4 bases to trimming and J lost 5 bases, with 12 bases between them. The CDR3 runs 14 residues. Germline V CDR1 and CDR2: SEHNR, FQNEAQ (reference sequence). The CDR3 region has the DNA TGTGCCAGCAGCTCAGGGGAGGTACACAATGAGCAGTTCTTC. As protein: CASSSGEVHNEQFF.

The chain's CDR3 is CASSHIDEQYF. The DNA of the CDR3 is TGTGCCAGCAGCCATATAGACGAGCAGTACTTC. The chain carries TRBV3-1 and TRBJ2-7; D call uncertain. Germline V gene data show CDR1 as LGHDT and CDR2 as YNNKEL (reference sequence). CDR3 length: 11 residues. Trimming cost V 3 bases and J 5 bases, with 5 bases left between them.

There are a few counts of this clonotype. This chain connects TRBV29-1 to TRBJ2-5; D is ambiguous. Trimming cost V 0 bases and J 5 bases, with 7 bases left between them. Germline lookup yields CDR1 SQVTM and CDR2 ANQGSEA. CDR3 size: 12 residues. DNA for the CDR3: TGCAGCGTTGAAGAGGGCAGGGAGACCCAGTACTTC. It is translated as CSVEEGRETQYF.

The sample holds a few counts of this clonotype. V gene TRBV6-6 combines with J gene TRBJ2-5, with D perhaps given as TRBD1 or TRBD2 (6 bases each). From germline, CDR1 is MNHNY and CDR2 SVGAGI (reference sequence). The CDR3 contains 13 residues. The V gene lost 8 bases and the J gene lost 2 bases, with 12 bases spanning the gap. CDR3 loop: CASSRDIQETQYF. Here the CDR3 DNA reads TGTGCCAGCTCGCGGGACATACAAGAGACCCAGTACTTC.